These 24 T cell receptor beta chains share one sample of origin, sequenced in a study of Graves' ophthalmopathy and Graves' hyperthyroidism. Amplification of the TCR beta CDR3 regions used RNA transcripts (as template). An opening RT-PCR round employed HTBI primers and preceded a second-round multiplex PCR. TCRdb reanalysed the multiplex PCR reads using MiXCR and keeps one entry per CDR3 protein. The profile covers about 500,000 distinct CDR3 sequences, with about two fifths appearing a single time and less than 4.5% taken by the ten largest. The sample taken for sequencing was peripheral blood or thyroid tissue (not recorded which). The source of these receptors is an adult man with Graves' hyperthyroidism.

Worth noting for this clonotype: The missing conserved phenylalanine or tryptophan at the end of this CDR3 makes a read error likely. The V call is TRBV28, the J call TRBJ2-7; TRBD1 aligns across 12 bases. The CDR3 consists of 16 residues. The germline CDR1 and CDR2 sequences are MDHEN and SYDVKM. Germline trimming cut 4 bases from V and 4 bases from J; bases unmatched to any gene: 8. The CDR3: CASSSLGTGGVYEQYL. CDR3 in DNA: TGTGCCAGCAGTTCGCTGGGGACAGGGGGCGTTTACGAGCAGTACCTC.

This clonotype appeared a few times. The CDR3 reads CASSGKGLAEREQFF. The CDR3 DNA reads as TGTGCCAGCAGCGGCAAGGGACTAGCGGAGAGGGAGCAGTTCTTC. The chain carries TRBV7-2 and TRBJ2-1; TRBD2 matches at 11 bases. The trim removed 5 bases at V and 10 bases at J, leaving 10 bases unmatched. The CDR3 runs to 15 residues. Germline V gene lookup returns CDR1 SGHTA and CDR2 FQGNSA.

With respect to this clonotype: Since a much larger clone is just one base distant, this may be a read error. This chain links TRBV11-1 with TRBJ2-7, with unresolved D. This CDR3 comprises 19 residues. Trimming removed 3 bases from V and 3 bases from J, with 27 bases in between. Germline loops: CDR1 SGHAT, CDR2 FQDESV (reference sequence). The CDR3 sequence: CASSFSSATQLRSIYEQYF. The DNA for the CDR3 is TGTGCCAGCAGCTTCTCCTCCGCGACTCAGCTCCGTTCGATCTACGAGCAGTACTTC.

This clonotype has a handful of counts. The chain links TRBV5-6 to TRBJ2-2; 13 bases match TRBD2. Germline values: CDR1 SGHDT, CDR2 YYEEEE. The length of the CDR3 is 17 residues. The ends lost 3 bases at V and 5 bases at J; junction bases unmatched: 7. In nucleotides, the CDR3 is TGTGCCAGCAGCTGGGGACTAGCGGGAACTGGGACCGGGGAGCTGTTTTTT. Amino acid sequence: CASSWGLAGTGTGELFF.

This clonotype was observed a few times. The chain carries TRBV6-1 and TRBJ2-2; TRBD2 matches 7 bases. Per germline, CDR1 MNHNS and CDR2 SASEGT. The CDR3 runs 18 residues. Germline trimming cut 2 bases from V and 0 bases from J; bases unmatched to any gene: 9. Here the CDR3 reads CASSEWGGRAANTGELFF. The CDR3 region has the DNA TGTGCCAGCAGTGAATGGGGAGGGAGGGCAGCGAACACCGGGGAGCTGTTTTTT.

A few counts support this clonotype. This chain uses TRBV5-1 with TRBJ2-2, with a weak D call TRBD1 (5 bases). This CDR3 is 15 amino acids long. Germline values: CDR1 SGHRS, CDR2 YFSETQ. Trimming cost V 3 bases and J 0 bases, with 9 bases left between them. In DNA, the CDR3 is TGCGCCAGCAGCTCGGACACGCCGAACACCGGGGAGCTGTTTTTT. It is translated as CASSSDTPNTGELFF.

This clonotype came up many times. CDR3: CASSVYTDPNYGYTF. The CDR3 DNA reads as TGTGCCAGCAGCGTATACACGGACCCTAACTATGGCTACACCTTC. The J gene is TRBJ1-2, the V gene TRBV5-5; D is uncertain. CDR1 is SGHKS and CDR2 is YYEKEE in the germline V gene (reference sequence). Trimming removed 4 bases at V and 0 bases at J, with 13 bases between. The CDR3 consists of 15 residues.

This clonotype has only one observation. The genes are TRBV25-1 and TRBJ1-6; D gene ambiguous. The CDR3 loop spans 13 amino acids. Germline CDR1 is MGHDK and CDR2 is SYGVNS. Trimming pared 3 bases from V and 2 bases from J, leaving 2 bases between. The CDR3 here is CASSDPYNSPLHF. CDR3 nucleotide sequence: TGTGCCAGCAGTGACCCCTATAATTCACCCCTCCACTTT.

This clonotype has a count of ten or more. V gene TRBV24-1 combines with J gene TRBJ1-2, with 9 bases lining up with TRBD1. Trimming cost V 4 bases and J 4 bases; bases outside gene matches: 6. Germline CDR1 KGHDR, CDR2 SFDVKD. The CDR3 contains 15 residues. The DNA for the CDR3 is TGTGCCACCAGTGACTCCGGGACAGGGACCTATGGCTACACCTTC. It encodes CATSDSGTGTYGYTF.

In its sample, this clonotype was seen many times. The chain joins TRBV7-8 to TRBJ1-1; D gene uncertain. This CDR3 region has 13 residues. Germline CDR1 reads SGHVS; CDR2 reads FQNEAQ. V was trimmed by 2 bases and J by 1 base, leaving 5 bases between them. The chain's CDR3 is CASSLRENTEAFF. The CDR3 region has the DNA TGTGCCAGCAGCTTACGGGAGAACACTGAAGCTTTCTTT.

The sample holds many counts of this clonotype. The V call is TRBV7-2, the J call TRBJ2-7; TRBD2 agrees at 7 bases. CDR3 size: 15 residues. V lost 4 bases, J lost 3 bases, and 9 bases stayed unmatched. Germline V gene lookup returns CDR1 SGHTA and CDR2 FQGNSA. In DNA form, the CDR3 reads TGTGCCAGCAGCTCTTCTAGCGGAGGCAGCTACGAGCAGTACTTC. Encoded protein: CASSSSSGGSYEQYF.

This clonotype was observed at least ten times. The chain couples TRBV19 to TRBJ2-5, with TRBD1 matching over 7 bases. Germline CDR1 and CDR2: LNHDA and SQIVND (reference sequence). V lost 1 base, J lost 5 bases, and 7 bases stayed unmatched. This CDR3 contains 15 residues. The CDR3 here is CASSIGRPGGETQYF. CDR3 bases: TGTGCCAGTAGTATAGGGCGGCCAGGGGGTGAGACCCAGTACTTC.

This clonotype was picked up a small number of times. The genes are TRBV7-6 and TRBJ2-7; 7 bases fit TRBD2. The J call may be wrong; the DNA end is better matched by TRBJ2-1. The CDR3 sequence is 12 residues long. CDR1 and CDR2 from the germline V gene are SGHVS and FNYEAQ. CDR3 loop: CASSFEAGEQFF. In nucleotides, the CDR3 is TGTGCCAGCAGCTTCGAAGCGGGAGAGCAGTTCTTC.

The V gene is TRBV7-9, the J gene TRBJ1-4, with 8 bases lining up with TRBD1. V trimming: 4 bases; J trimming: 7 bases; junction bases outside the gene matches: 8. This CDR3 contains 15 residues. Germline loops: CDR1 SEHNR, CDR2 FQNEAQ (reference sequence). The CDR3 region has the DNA TGTGCCAGCAGCTCGGACGGGACAGGCAGTGAAAAACTGTTTTTT. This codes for CASSSDGTGSEKLFF.

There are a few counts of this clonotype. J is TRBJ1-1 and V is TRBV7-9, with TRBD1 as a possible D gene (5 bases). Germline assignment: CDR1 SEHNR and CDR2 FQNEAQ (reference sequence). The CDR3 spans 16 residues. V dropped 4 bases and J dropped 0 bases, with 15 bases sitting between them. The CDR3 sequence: CASSSMTEHLNTEAFF. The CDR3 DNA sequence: TGTGCCAGCAGCTCGATGACAGAACATCTGAACACTGAAGCTTTCTTT.

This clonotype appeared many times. The CDR3 spells CATSDPGFLGETQYF. CDR3 coding DNA: TGTGCCACCAGTGATCCGGGGTTTCTCGGGGAGACCCAGTACTTC. This chain joins TRBV24-1 and TRBJ2-5; perhaps TRBD2 as D (5 bases). Germline values: CDR1 KGHDR, CDR2 SFDVKD. CDR3 length: 15 amino acids. Trimming shortened V by 3 bases and J by 5 bases, and 15 bases separated the two germline ends.

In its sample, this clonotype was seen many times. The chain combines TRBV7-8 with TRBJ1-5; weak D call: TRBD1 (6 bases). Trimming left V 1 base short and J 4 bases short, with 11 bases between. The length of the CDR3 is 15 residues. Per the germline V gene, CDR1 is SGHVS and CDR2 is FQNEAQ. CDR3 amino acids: CASSLVPGANQPQHF. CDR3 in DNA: TGTGCCAGCAGCTTAGTTCCGGGGGCGAATCAGCCCCAGCATTTT.

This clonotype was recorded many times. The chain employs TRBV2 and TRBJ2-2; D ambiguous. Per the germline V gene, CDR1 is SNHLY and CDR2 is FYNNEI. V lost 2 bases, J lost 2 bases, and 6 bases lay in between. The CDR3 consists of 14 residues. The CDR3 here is CASSEMVNTGELFF. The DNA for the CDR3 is TGTGCCAGCAGTGAAATGGTTAACACCGGGGAGCTGTTTTTT.

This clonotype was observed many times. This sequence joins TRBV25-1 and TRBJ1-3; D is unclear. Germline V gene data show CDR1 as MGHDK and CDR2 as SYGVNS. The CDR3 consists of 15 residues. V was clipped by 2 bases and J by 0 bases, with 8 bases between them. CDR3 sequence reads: CASSEDIYSGNTIYF. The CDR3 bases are TGTGCCAGCAGTGAAGACATATACTCTGGAAACACCATATATTTT.

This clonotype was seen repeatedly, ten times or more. CDR3 in amino acids: CAISESYEGRETQYF. The CDR3 coding sequence is TGTGCCATCAGTGAGTCGTACGAAGGAAGGGAGACCCAGTACTTC. V and J are TRBV10-3 and TRBJ2-5; D not resolved. From germline, CDR1 is ENHRY and CDR2 SYGVKD. Between the trimmed V and J ends, which lost 0 bases and 5 bases, there was a span of 13 bases. This CDR3 contains 15 residues.

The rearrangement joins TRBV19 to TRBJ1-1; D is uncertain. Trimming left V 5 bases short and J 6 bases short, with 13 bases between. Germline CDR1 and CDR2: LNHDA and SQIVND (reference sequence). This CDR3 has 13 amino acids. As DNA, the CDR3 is TGTGCCAGTAGTCCAACCAGCGGGGCTGAAGCTTTCTTT. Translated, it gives CASSPTSGAEAFF.

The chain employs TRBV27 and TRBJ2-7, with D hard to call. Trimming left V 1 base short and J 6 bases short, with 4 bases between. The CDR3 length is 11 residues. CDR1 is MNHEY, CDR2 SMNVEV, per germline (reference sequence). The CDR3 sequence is CASSLYTEQYF. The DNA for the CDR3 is TGTGCCAGCAGTTTATACACCGAGCAGTACTTC.

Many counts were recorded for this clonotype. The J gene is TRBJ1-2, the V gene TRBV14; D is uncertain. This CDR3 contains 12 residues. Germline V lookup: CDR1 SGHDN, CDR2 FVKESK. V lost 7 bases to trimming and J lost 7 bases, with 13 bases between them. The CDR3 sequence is CASKTQTGGYTF. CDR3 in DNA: TGTGCCAGCAAAACCCAGACGGGTGGCTACACCTTC.

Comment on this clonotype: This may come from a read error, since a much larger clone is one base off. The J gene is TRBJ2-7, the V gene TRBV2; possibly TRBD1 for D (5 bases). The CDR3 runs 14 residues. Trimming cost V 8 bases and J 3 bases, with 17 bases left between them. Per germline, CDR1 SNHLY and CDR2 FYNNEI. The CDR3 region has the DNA TGTGCCAGCGGCGTAGCTTGGGGCAGCTACGAGCAGTACTTC. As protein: CASGVAWGSYEQYF.